A single sample gave rise to the 28 T cell receptor beta chains below, sequenced in a study of a mutant IDH1 vaccine in newly diagnosed glioma. Time point specified: week 23, last vaccination. With topical imiquimod, each dose of the vaccine consisted of 300 ug of mutant IDH1 20-mer peptide. The data were produced by immunoSEQ multiplex PCR, yet TCRdb's version contains in-frame clones alone and is incomplete. The profile covers tens of thousands of clones, with around 83% appearing a single time and approximately 0.8% taken by the ten largest. The antigens of these receptors remain unknown. The starting material was PBMCs, obtained from a glioma patient whose treatment included an IDH1 peptide vaccine. These receptors were taken from a woman between 45 and 65 years old with glioma.

The chain combines TRBV6-5 with TRBJ1-5; D remains ambiguous. Germline CDR1 MNHEY, CDR2 SVGAGI. The V and J ends lost 10 bases and 0 bases respectively, with 16 bases between them. There are 15 residues in the CDR3. The CDR3 nucleotides are TGTGCCACCCAGTTACTATGGAATAGCAATCAGCCCCAGCATTTT. Protein sequence: CATQLLWNSNQPQHF.

The chain carries TRBV30 and TRBJ2-6, with a weak D call TRBD2 (6 bases). CDR3 length: 14 residues. V shed 7 bases and J shed 0 bases, with 10 bases lying between them. The germline V gene encodes CDR1 GTSNPN and CDR2 SVGIG (reference sequence). Here the CDR3 DNA reads TGTGCCTCCGGGGGTCCCTCTGGGGCCAACGTCCTGACTTTC. Amino acids: CASGGPSGANVLTF.

The chain combines TRBV14 with TRBJ2-3; D perhaps matches TRBD2 (5 bases). Germline assignment: CDR1 SGHDN and CDR2 FVKESK. Deletions cut 0 bases from V and 2 bases from J, with 12 bases between. The CDR3 is made up of 16 amino acids. The CDR3, as DNA: TGTGCCAGCAGCCAAGATAGAGGGTCGGTCACAGATACGCAGTATTTT. Residues: CASSQDRGSVTDTQYF.

The chain has TRBV5-1 and TRBJ1-5, with D tentatively TRBD1 (5 bases). The length of the CDR3 is 13 residues. Trimming left V 4 bases short and J 4 bases short, with 9 bases between. Germline V CDR1 and CDR2: SGHRS, YFSETQ. The CDR3 sequence is CASSPQGNQPQHF. Here the CDR3 DNA reads TGCGCCAGCAGCCCCCAGGGAAATCAGCCCCAGCATTTT.

The chain recombines TRBV13 with TRBJ2-1; 11 bases map to TRBD2. The length of the CDR3 is 15 residues. From germline, CDR1 is PRHDT and CDR2 FYEKMQ (reference sequence). V trimming: 0 bases; J trimming: 9 bases; junction bases outside the gene matches: 4. CDR3 bases: TGTGCCAGCAGCTTAGGAGTAGCGGGAGGGGGTGAGCAGTTCTTC. It encodes CASSLGVAGGGEQFF.

The chain joins TRBV11-2 to TRBJ2-1; D is unresolved. Germline values: CDR1 SGHAT, CDR2 FQNNGV. The V end was cut by 5 bases, the J end by 2 bases, with 10 bases between. The CDR3 is 14 amino acids. The CDR3 region has the DNA TGTGCCAGCAGCATAGCAGACACCTACAATGAGCAGTTCTTC. Translated: CASSIADTYNEQFF.

This clone was seen only a few times. CDR3 residues: CASSYFGGENTEAFF. In DNA form, the CDR3 reads TGTGCCAGCAGTTACTTCGGGGGCGAGAACACTGAAGCTTTCTTT. J is TRBJ1-1 and V is TRBV6-5; possible D gene TRBD1, 6 bases. V was pared by 1 base and J by 1 base, with 10 bases between. The CDR3 consists of 15 residues. Per germline, CDR1 MNHEY and CDR2 SVGAGI.

The chain uses TRBV5-1 and TRBJ2-5; TRBD2 matches at 9 bases. The J segment lost 3 bases and the V segment lost 4 bases, leaving 4 bases of the junction unmatched. Germline V gives CDR1 SGHRS, CDR2 YFSETQ. The CDR3 contains 14 residues. Here the CDR3 DNA reads TGCGCCAGCAGCCCGGGACTAGCAGAAGAGACCCAGTACTTC. Its protein product is CASSPGLAEETQYF. The complete variable domain, with remaining parts taken from reference TRBV5-1 and TRBJ2-5, reads KAGVTQTPRYLIKTRGQQVTLSCSPISGHRSVSWYQQTPGQGLQFLFEYFSETQRNKGNFPGRFSGRQFSNSRSEMNVSTLELGDSALYLCASSPGLAEETQYFGPGTRLLVL.

V gene TRBV9 combines with J gene TRBJ1-1; 7 bases fit TRBD1. The V and J ends lost 5 bases and 6 bases, in that order; junction bases with no gene match: 7. Germline lookup yields CDR1 SGDLS and CDR2 YYNGEE. The length of the CDR3 is 13 residues. CDR3 amino acids: CASSQGGLSEAFF. In DNA form, the CDR3 reads TGTGCCAGCAGTCAGGGGGGGTTATCTGAAGCTTTCTTT.

The chain combines TRBV7-2 with TRBJ2-1; 10 bases are a match to TRBD2. Germline CDR1 SGHTA, CDR2 FQGNSA. Trimming removed 2 bases from V and 7 bases from J; junction bases left unmatched: 8. The CDR3 extends over 16 amino acids. This CDR3 reads CASSLRSLAGSNEQFF. CDR3 DNA: TGTGCCAGCAGCTTACGTTCACTAGCGGGGTCTAATGAGCAGTTCTTC. Full variable domain (missing parts from reference TRBV7-2 and TRBJ2-1): GAGVSQSPSNKVTEKGKDVELRCDPISGHTALYWYRQSLGQGLEFLIYFQGNSAPDKSGLPSDRFSAERTGGSVSTLTIQRTQQEDSAVYLCASSLRSLAGSNEQFFGPGTRLTVL.

This chain links TRBV7-2 with TRBJ1-6, with TRBD1 matching over 7 bases. The CDR3 has 14 residues. The germline CDR1 and CDR2 sequences are SGHTA and FQGNSA. The V gene end was trimmed by 0 bases and the J gene end by 11 bases; junction bases not matched to a gene: 4. CDR3 protein: CASSLAGTATPLHF. The DNA for the CDR3 is TGTGCCAGCAGCTTAGCCGGGACAGCTACACCCCTCCACTTT.

Notes on this clone: One end of the junction is discordant with germline, which a read error may explain. V and J are TRBV7-7 and TRBJ2-5, with 14 nucleotides matching TRBD2. Per germline, CDR1 SSHAT and CDR2 FNYEAQ (reference sequence). This CDR3 is built from 16 residues. CDR3: CASSLGLAGGGETQYF. DNA for the CDR3: TGTGCTAGCAGCTTAGGACTAGCGGGAGGCGGGGAGACCCAGTACTTC.

V usage is TRBV14 and J usage is TRBJ2-1, with 10 bases matching TRBD2. Trimming removed 3 bases from V and 15 bases from J; junction bases left unmatched: 11. Looked up from germline, CDR1 is SGHDN and CDR2 is FVKESK. The CDR3 is made up of 14 amino acids. The CDR3: CASSHGLAELYRFF. Here the CDR3 DNA reads TGTGCCAGCAGCCACGGACTAGCGGAGTTGTATCGGTTCTTC.

The chain joins TRBV6-5 to TRBJ2-7; tentative D call: TRBD1 (5 bases). The germline CDR1 and CDR2 sequences are MNHEY and SVGAGI. This CDR3 has 13 residues. Trimming took 5 bases from V and 8 from J, leaving 16 bases between them. CDR3 bases: TGTGCCAGCAGTACGATTGGCGACAGCAAGCAGTACTTC. Amino acid sequence: CASSTIGDSKQYF.

The chain employs TRBV2 and TRBJ2-7, with D hard to call. The CDR3 length is 14 residues. Per germline, CDR1 SNHLY and CDR2 FYNNEI. V lost 4 bases and J lost 3, with 13 bases in between. CDR3 sequence: CASSGEVGIYEQYF. As DNA, the CDR3 is TGTGCCAGCAGTGGAGAAGTAGGGATCTACGAGCAGTACTTC.

The chain has TRBV5-1 and TRBJ2-3; 7 bases map to TRBD2. CDR3 length equals 17 residues. V gave up 7 bases and J gave up 2 bases; unmatched junction bases: 16. CDR1 SGHRS and CDR2 YFSETQ come from the germline V gene. CDR3 in DNA: TGCGCCAGCGCAATAATCCCGACGGGAGGCCTCACAGATACGCAGTATTTT. This gives the protein CASAIIPTGGLTDTQYF. The entire variable domain, with the rest obtained from reference TRBV5-1 and TRBJ2-3, is as follows: KAGVTQTPRYLIKTRGQQVTLSCSPISGHRSVSWYQQTPGQGLQFLFEYFSETQRNKGNFPGRFSGRQFSNSRSEMNVSTLELGDSALYLCASAIIPTGGLTDTQYFGPGTRLTVL.

The chain employs TRBV30 and TRBJ1-3; D is possibly TRBD1 (5 bases). Germline V gives CDR1 GTSNPN, CDR2 SVGIG (reference sequence). Trimming took off 5 bases at V and 0 bases at J, with 11 bases between the two ends. This CDR3 comprises 14 residues. CDR3 protein: CAWQQVGSGNTIYF. DNA of the CDR3: TGTGCCTGGCAACAGGTTGGCTCTGGAAACACCATATATTTT.

This chain links TRBV10-3 with TRBJ2-1; tentatively, D is TRBD2 (5 bases). The germline gives CDR1 ENHRY, CDR2 SYGVKD. Trimming cost V 10 bases and J 8 bases, with 15 bases left between them. This CDR3 spans 12 amino acids. The CDR3 sequence is CATRRSADEQFF. The CDR3 nucleotides read TGTGCCACCCGGAGGTCGGCCGATGAGCAGTTCTTC.

The chain couples TRBV7-3 to TRBJ1-1; D is unclear. The CDR3 runs to 10 residues. V was trimmed by 5 bases and J by 7 bases, leaving 5 bases between them. Germline CDR1 is SGHTA and CDR2 is FQGTGA. The CDR3 DNA follows: TGTGCCAGCAGCCCCTTTGAAGCTTTCTTT. It specifies CASSPFEAFF.

The chain couples TRBV7-8 to TRBJ2-2; 10 bases agree with TRBD1. The germline V gene has CDR1 SGHVS and CDR2 FQNEAQ. This CDR3 comprises 15 residues. V gave up 5 bases and J gave up 4 bases; unmatched junction bases: 4. CDR3 nucleotides: TGTGCCAGCAGCCGGGACAGGGGTTCCACCGGGGAGCTGTTTTTT. This translates into CASSRDRGSTGELFF.

The V gene is TRBV2, the J gene TRBJ1-6; 7 bases fit TRBD1. The CDR3 has 18 amino acids. J was trimmed by 7 bases and V by 2 bases; bases with no gene match: 14. Germline V gives CDR1 SNHLY, CDR2 FYNNEI. CDR3 bases: TGTGCCAGCAGTGAAAAGGGGGCAGGTCTCGGGATGAATTCACCCCTCCACTTT. It translates to CASSEKGAGLGMNSPLHF.

The chain combines TRBV28 with TRBJ2-3, with 7 bases that match TRBD2. After removal of 5 bases from V and 4 bases from J, the junction contained 6 bases not matched to a gene. CDR1 is MDHEN, CDR2 SYDVKM, per germline. This CDR3 has 14 residues. The CDR3 region has the DNA TGTGCCAGCAGTCCCCGGACTAGAGCAGATACGCAGTATTTT. Residues: CASSPRTRADTQYF.

This chain joins TRBV9 and TRBJ2-1; the match to TRBD2 covers 11 bases. Germline V gene data show CDR1 as SGDLS and CDR2 as YYNGEE. Losses at the gene ends were 0 bases for V and 4 bases for J; bases not matched to a gene: 6. This CDR3 is built from 17 residues. The CDR3 reads CASSVGSGTSGYNEQFF. The CDR3 DNA is TGTGCCAGCAGCGTAGGATCCGGGACTAGCGGATACAATGAGCAGTTCTTC.

J is TRBJ1-6 and V is TRBV6-5; tentatively, D is TRBD1 (5 bases). Trimming cost V 5 bases and J 7 bases, with 15 bases left between them. CDR1 MNHEY and CDR2 SVGAGI come from the germline V gene. The CDR3 has 15 residues. The CDR3, as DNA: TGTGCCAGCAGTCCCCTGGAGGGGTGGAATTCACCCCTCCACTTT. Its protein is CASSPLEGWNSPLHF.

The chain couples TRBV7-6 to TRBJ1-6, with TRBD1 as a possible D gene (6 bases). Germline V CDR1 and CDR2: SGHVS, FNYEAQ. The CDR3 length is 21 residues. The V and J ends lost 0 bases and 9 bases respectively, with 30 bases between them. CDR3 sequence reads: CASSLAAEGRGGRHIGSPLHF. The CDR3 DNA reads TGTGCCAGCAGCTTAGCAGCCGAAGGGAGGGGGGGTCGGCATATCGGTTCACCCCTCCACTTT.

In this sample, this clone turned up once. The CDR3 region has the DNA TGCGCCAGCAGCTCGGTCGACAGGGGTGGCTACACCTTC. Protein sequence: CASSSVDRGGYTF. The gene calls are TRBV5-1 and TRBJ1-2; 8 bases map to TRBD1. CDR1 and CDR2 from the germline V gene are SGHRS and YFSETQ. With 3 bases clipped from V and 7 bases from J, the junction kept 5 bases outside the gene matches. This CDR3 has 13 residues.

This chain links TRBV2 with TRBJ1-5; the D gene is possibly TRBD1 (5 bases). V was clipped by 6 bases and J by 10 bases, with 22 bases between them. The CDR3 runs 15 residues. CDR1 and CDR2 from the germline V gene are SNHLY and FYNNEI. The CDR3 here is CASSDSESLMEPQHF. CDR3 sequence (DNA): TGTGCCAGCAGCGACAGCGAATCTCTAATGGAACCCCAGCATTTT.

Only one count was recorded for this clone. The chain has TRBV9 and TRBJ2-7; D possibly corresponds to TRBD2 (6 bases). Germline V CDR1 and CDR2: SGDLS, YYNGEE. Trimming left V 8 bases short and J 6 bases short, with 18 bases between. The CDR3 runs to 13 residues. CDR3 amino acids: CARRKTPGGEQYF. DNA of the CDR3: TGTGCCAGACGCAAAACCCCCGGGGGCGAGCAGTACTTC.